What follows are 6 T cell receptor beta chains derived from one specimen sequenced in a study of graft-versus-host responses after intestinal transplantation. Clones were sequenced by immunoSEQ multiplex PCR, and TCRdb holds only the in-frame ones, with some missing. The data show 100,000 to 120,000 clones, about 93% seen once. These receptors are not linked to any known antigen. The material was unstimulated CD8+ T cells sorted from spleen or lymph node cells, obtained before intestinal transplant. These receptor sequences come from a human donor who received an intestinal transplant.

The chain couples TRBV5-1 to TRBJ2-5; 11 nucleotides align to TRBD2. CDR1 is SGHRS and CDR2 is YFSETQ in the germline V gene. This CDR3 has 15 amino acids. Trimming took 1 base from V and 5 from J; bases not matched to a gene: 4. The CDR3 nucleotides read TGCGCCAGCAGCTTGCTAGCGGGAGGTTACGAGACCCAGTACTTC. Its translation: CASSLLAGGYETQYF.

Concerning this clone itself: The junction departs from the called germline gene at one end, perhaps through a read error. CDR3 nucleotide sequence: TGTGCTAGCAGCCCTGGAGGGGCGAGGGAGACCCAGTACTTC. It yields the protein CASSPGGARETQYF. The genes are TRBV7-7 and TRBJ2-5; the D gene is possibly TRBD2 (6 bases). CDR3 length equals 14 residues. The germline gives CDR1 SSHAT, CDR2 FNYEAQ (reference sequence).

J is TRBJ2-7 and V is TRBV10-2, with 9 positions matching TRBD2. The ends lost 5 bases at V and 6 bases at J; junction bases unmatched: 20. This CDR3 spans 18 amino acids. Germline V lookup: CDR1 WSHSY, CDR2 SAAADI. The CDR3 region is CASSSRDLSGSRRGEQYF. In nucleotides, the CDR3 is TGCGCCAGCAGTTCCCGGGACCTTAGCGGGAGCCGGCGAGGCGAGCAGTACTTC.

This chain joins TRBV4-1 and TRBJ2-7; weak D call: TRBD1 (5 bases). The CDR3 loop spans 15 amino acids. The ends were cut back, 4 bases at V and 0 bases at J, with 13 bases in the middle. Germline-derived CDR1 and CDR2 are MGHRA and YSYEKL. The CDR3 spells CASSRGTGDSYEQYF. CDR3 DNA: TGCGCCAGCAGCCGAGGAACAGGTGACTCCTACGAGCAGTACTTC.

This clone was recorded a few times. The CDR3 coding sequence is TGTGCCAGCAGCCAGCTGGTGACAGCCACTTCTAACTATGGCTACACCTTC. Protein: CASSQLVTATSNYGYTF. This chain links TRBV7-9 with TRBJ1-2, with D perhaps TRBD1 (5 bases). The germline V gene encodes CDR1 SEHNR and CDR2 FQNEAQ (reference sequence). CDR3 size: 17 residues. V was trimmed by 5 bases and J by 0 bases, leaving 19 bases between them. The variable domain in full, with the rest retrieved from reference TRBV7-9 and TRBJ1-2, is DTGVSQNPRHKITKRGQNVTFRCDPISEHNRLYWYRQTLGQGPEFLTYFQNEAQLEKSRLLSDRFSAERPKGSFSTLEIQRTEQGDSAMYLCASSQLVTATSNYGYTFGSGTRLTVV.

For the CDR3, the DNA is TGTGCCAGTAGTATGGGGACGGCGGAAATTAACTATGGCTACACCTTC. Translating gives CASSMGTAEINYGYTF. The chain is built from TRBV19 and TRBJ1-2, with D possibly being TRBD1 (5 bases). CDR1 LNHDA and CDR2 SQIVND come from the germline V gene (reference sequence). The CDR3 runs 16 residues. Trimming pared 3 bases from V and 1 base from J, leaving 15 bases between.